This T cell receptor beta chain was profiled in a study of cytomegalovirus exposure and HLA in healthy donors (dated by TCRdb to the late 2010s). Background on the whole study: An earlier analysis of several hundred of the donors reported under 300 Gb of sequence data and some 110 million unique TCR beta sequences obtained from around 180 million T cells. Approximately 310 gigabases of sequencing data and roughly 90 million unique TCR sequences were included in an early release covering over 600 HLA-typed donors. Of the roughly 400 genotyped donors, approximately 80% fell in the genetic ancestry cluster associated with self-reported Caucasian donors. The aim of the study was to test whether cataloging public T cell receptors could identify signatures of past pathogen exposure. The T cell repertoires of about 700 subjects were profiled by immunosequencing and related to cytomegalovirus serostatus. Besides the first cohort of some 670 subjects, a separate validation cohort made up of 120 different subjects was used. To predict cytomegalovirus infection status, the study brought together high-throughput TCR immunosequencing, statistical association of individual TCRs with disease status, and machine learning. A later analysis re-examined previously published TCR beta repertoires from around 670 donors and added high-resolution HLA genotyping to investigate patterns of TCR occurrence. Rather than drawing on any new phenotypic data, the later analysis identified candidate immune exposures from TCR beta sequences and the way those sequences occurred across donors. An earlier analysis of more than 450 of the donors used high-throughput TCR beta sequencing to judge whether each TCR beta V gene segment behaved as functional or pseudogenic. Alongside the repertoire data, information on donor age, sex, ethnicity and CMV serostatus was compiled. A later genetic analysis used genome-wide SNP genotypes for about 65% of the roughly 700 donors, treating that subset as a discovery cohort. Every repertoire in the discovery cohort had been generated on one and the same sequencing platform. HLA typing covered class I and class II loci at four-digit resolution. Typing coverage differed by locus: A, B, C, DRB1 and DQB1 were typed in roughly 629-630 donors, DQA1 in about 560, DPA1 in around 600, and DPB1 in roughly 470. A few DR-DQ haplotypes were handled as single units for association and clustering because linkage in the cohort was strong. Among a few hundred genotyped donors of the cohort, an average of around 240,000 unique TCR beta nucleotide sequences were sequenced per donor, 15% to 20% of them non-productive.

On this clone: What antigen it recognizes has not been identified. Base qualities are not recorded, but no much larger clone differs from it by a single base.

Library preparation employed the immunoSEQ multiplex PCR assay. The multiplex PCR relied on a mix of 60 forward primers for TCR Vbeta segments and 13 reverse primers for TCR Jbeta segments. The CDR3 region of rearranged TCR beta genes was amplified from genomic DNA by a multiplex PCR assay. On the Illumina HiSeq System, the amplified TCR beta libraries were sequenced as 87-base-pair reads. Per the source publication's procedure: In a later analysis, some 80 million unique TCR beta chains were counted across the 500 to 850 repertoires, and around 10 million of these chains were shared by at least two donors. Raw reads were error-corrected and collapsed into unique sequences with a nearest-neighbor algorithm that merged closely related sequences to remove PCR and sequencing errors. V, D and J gene segments were assigned by aligning CDR3 sequences to IMGT reference sequences. For a sequence to be retained, a match of at least six nucleotides to both a V gene segment and a J gene segment was required. Rearrangements were classified as productive when the CDR3 lacked stop codons and remained in frame with V and J, and all other rearrangements were classified as non-productive. Following IMGT convention, CDR3 was defined as the stretch from the second conserved V-encoded cysteine up to the conserved J-encoded phenylalanine. The earlier analysis of approximately 500 of the donors excluded sequences that lacked an unambiguous match to a single V gene segment. In an earlier analysis of 500 to 750 of the donors, V segments were called functional above 56.7% productive rearrangements and were called segregating when the between-donor standard deviation exceeded 5%. A statistical classification framework was built for diagnosing cytomegalovirus status from the catalog of TCR beta chain sequences. In a later analysis, TCR nucleotide sequences were compared against IMGT/GENE-DB human TR gene sequences so that V and J genes could be assigned. Using the TCRdist pipeline, a later analysis assigned CDR3 sequences along with most-parsimonious VDJ recombination scenarios. A later analysis defined each TCR beta chain by its CDR3 amino acid sequence plus V-gene family, and excluded reads lacking a unique V-gene family. A later analysis removed 450 to 600 highly shared, low-generation-probability nucleotide sequences to deal with suspected cross-contamination and a sequencing artifact. For each public chain, a later analysis derived a clonal expansion index from normalized ranks of inferred template counts within each repertoire. In a later analysis, generation probabilities were computed with a VDJ recombination model fitted to out-of-frame rearrangements, and the resulting probabilities were checked against IGoR. A later analysis scored TCR-TCR, TCR-HLA and TCR-CMV co-occurrence with hypergeometric tests, applying a repertoire-size bias correction to TCR pairs. In a later analysis, false discovery rates were estimated by permuting HLA or CMV assignments 20 times. In a later analysis, co-occurring TCRs were grouped with DBSCAN, and TCRdist sequence similarity was added when clustering was performed within HLA-allele-positive subsets. Repertoires with fewer than 30,000 or more than 120,000 public chains were left out of co-occurrence clustering, as were a handful of repertoires with anomalous nucleotide sharing. TCRdb holds this immuneACCESS table with in-frame rearrangements only. Some clones are missing; in checked studies, unresolved V genes explain under half, and the rest has no known cause. Clone size and V and J calls were adopted from that table, with D and trimming inferred from the DNA. This sample holds 95,000 to 100,000 clones; 65% to 85% were observed only once. Of the sample, about 10% falls within the top ten clones.

The cohort was made up of 666 healthy bone marrow donors. Cohort members were all nominally healthy when sampled, although unrecorded immune exposures were likely present. The donor was CMV seronegative and was included in the group of around 320 seronegative cohort members. Every donor gave a peripheral blood sample, and the peripheral blood mononuclear cells from that sample were used for TCR beta sequencing. Genomic DNA extraction from the blood cell samples was performed with the Qiagen DNeasy Blood Extraction Kit. General conclusions and limits of the study: The earlier analysis of some 540 of the donors excluded 15 to 20 rarely observed V segments, including chromosome 9 orphons, because counts were too low. An association between a missense DCLRE1C variant and V-gene and J-gene trimming of TCR beta chains was found in a later genetic analysis and replicated in an independent cohort. A further reported finding was that TCR beta sequences accurately predicted the HLA-A and HLA-B alleles for most subjects in the first cohort. Cytomegalovirus status was reported to be diagnosed by the classifier with high specificity and sensitivity in both the original and validation cohorts. In the study, some 180 TCR beta chains were listed as associated with cytomegalovirus. CMV serostatus was the only immune exposure information available for the cohort. Across donors, most TCR sequences were observed very rarely, whereas some public TCRs were present in many individuals. The presence/absence analyses assumed that sequencing depth was roughly uniform across donors, and that assumption may not be true. At a false discovery rate of 0.05, a later analysis linked fewer than 20,000 TCR beta sequences to specific HLA alleles. In an earlier analysis of several hundred of the donors, most TCR beta V segments were observed in productive rearrangements about 87% or about 30% of the time, broadly matching IMGT annotations. In a later analysis, most CMV-associated TCR beta chains were found to appear HLA-restricted, with HLA associations seemingly driven largely by CMV exposure. Linkage disequilibrium might explain the correlated functional status among segregating V segments, but an unknown experimental factor could not be ruled out. It was suggested by the authors that the approach could potentially be generalized to other disease states and immunological phenotypes. Compared with the roughly 700-donor mean, donors in an Asian-associated ancestry cluster had fewer N-insertions in productive TCRs, according to a later genetic analysis. In a later analysis, TCR association rates were found to vary across HLA loci, with the most associated TCRs seen for DRB1 alleles and the fewest for HLA-C alleles. In a later analysis, HLA-associated TCR beta chains were found to be more clonally expanded and to have lower generation probabilities than equally common non-associated chains. A group of highly shared sequence variants was considered likely to be a technical artifact of the sequencing pipeline. A later analysis reported that several top co-occurrence clusters appeared linked to parvovirus B19, influenza, CMV and Epstein-Barr virus. When HLA alleles, especially DR and DQ, strongly co-occurred, attributing TCR associations to individual alleles was difficult. Three of the identified cytomegalovirus-associated TCR beta chains were confirmed in vitro to be specific for cytomegalovirus antigens. Because HLA typing was missing for some donors at each locus, association tests included only the typed subset. Only TCR beta chains were sequenced in this cohort, and the absence of alpha or paired-chain data limited detectable features.

This TCR was recovered from a man aged 45-60 years in good health and CMV-seronegative. The source material was PBMCs.

The sequenced DNA is TGTGCCAGCAGCTTCGCGGGGGGACTTCCCTACAATGAGCAGTTCTTC. The translation is CASSFAGGLPYNEQFF. The rearranged chain carries TRBV7-2 and TRBJ2-1; the junction holds 8 bases that match TRBD2. Ends trimmed: V by 3 bases, J by 2 bases; bases unmatched to a gene: 6. CDR1 and CDR2 (SGHTA, FQGNSA) derive from the germline V gene. The CDR3 has 16 amino acids, counting the end cysteine and phenylalanine. This entry keeps only the CDR3 DNA: 48 bases, framed from base 1.